The rows below give T cell receptor beta chains drawn from one sample of a study of identical twins. TCRdb re-analysed the 5' RACE reads in MiXCR, keeping a single row per CDR3 protein. The table shows roughly 700,000 distinct CDR3 sequences, with over 8.5% occurring only once. The same sample was also used in a study of yellow fever vaccine responses in identical twins.

Material for sequencing was PBMCs. Receptors originate from a young woman in good health. Each CDR3 is given with its conserved first and last residue. D genes are given only for firm matches. Clone size is given for some rows only: seen once, a few or many times, or a class if the clone is expanded.

clone size	D gene	V gene	J gene	CDR3 DNA	CDR3 protein
few	-	TRBV15	TRBJ1-4	TGTGCCACCAGCAGAGACAGGGGTGCAACTAATGAAAAACTGTTTTTT	CATSRDRGATNEKLFF
-	-	TRBV10-2	TRBJ2-2	TGCGCCAGCAGTGTTAGATCCACCGGGGAGCTGTTTTTT	CASSVRSTGELFF
-	-	TRBV5-1	TRBJ2-7	TGCGCCAGCAGCTTCGCGAGTGGGAAGAGGCAGTACTTC	CASSFASGKRQYF
-	TRBD2	TRBV11-2	TRBJ2-3	TGTGCCAGCAGCTTAGCCCCCTCAAGCGGGAGGACAGATACGCAGTATTTT	CASSLAPSSGRTDTQYF
many	TRBD2	TRBV20-1	TRBJ2-5	TGCAGTGCTAGACTAGCGGGAACCCAAGAGACCCAGTACTTC	CSARLAGTQETQYF
many	-	TRBV4-3	TRBJ2-7	TGCGCCAGCAGCCAAGACCCGGGAGTGATCTACGAGCAGTACTTC	CASSQDPGVIYEQYF
many	-	TRBV12-3/TRBV12-4	TRBJ2-7	TGTGCCAGCAGAGTAACCGGGGTCGACGAGCAGTACTTC	CASRVTGVDEQYF
-	-	TRBV5-1	TRBJ2-2	TGCGCCAGCAGCTTGAGCAGCCAGGGAGACACCGGGGAGCTGTTTTTT	CASSLSSQGDTGELFF
many	TRBD2	TRBV20-1	TRBJ2-7	TGCAGTGCTCCTTTAGGGACTACCTACGAGCAGTACTTC	CSAPLGTTYEQYF
many	-	TRBV21-1	TRBJ2-3	TGTGCCAGCAGCAAGGTTCCAGCGGGAGGGGCAGATACGCAGTATTTT	CASSKVPAGGADTQYF
many	-	TRBV12-3/TRBV12-4	TRBJ2-7	TGTGCCAGCAGTTTCACGCCGGGACGGGCCTTGCCCTACGAGCAGTACTTC	CASSFTPGRALPYEQYF
few	-	TRBV2	TRBJ2-5	TGTGCCGGGGGCCTGCAAGAGACCCAGTACTTC	CAGGLQETQYF
-	TRBD1	TRBV10-3	TRBJ2-1	TGTGCCATCAGTGACCAGGGACAGGGCGATGAGCAGTTCTTC	CAISDQGQGDEQFF
-	TRBD2	TRBV3-1	TRBJ2-3	TGTGCCAGCAAAGCTAGCGGGGCCGCAGATACGCAGTATTTT	CASKASGAADTQYF
-	-	TRBV20-1	TRBJ2-6	TGCAGTGCTAGAGCATCGGGGGGCCTACTCTCTGGGGCCAACGTCCTGACTTTC	CSARASGGLLSGANVLTF
-	TRBD1	TRBV6-4	TRBJ2-2	TGTGCCAGCCGTTGGACAGGGAGTCAGACCGGGGAGCTGTTTTTT	CASRWTGSQTGELFF
few	TRBD2	TRBV20-1	TRBJ2-3	TGCAGTGCTGGAATTGGACTAGGTTTGGTTACGCAGTATTTT	CSAGIGLGLVTQYF
-	TRBD2	TRBV6-5	TRBJ2-5	TGTGCCAGCAGTTACTTTGGACTAGCGGGGGAACAAGAGACCCAGTACTTC	CASSYFGLAGEQETQYF
few	-	TRBV7-9	TRBJ2-1	TGTGCCAGCAGCTCGATCAGGGAATCCTACAATGAGCAGTTCTTC	CASSSIRESYNEQFF
many	-	TRBV6-5	TRBJ2-7	TGTGCCAGCAGTACTCCCGTTTCCTACGAGCAGTACTTC	CASSTPVSYEQYF
-	-	TRBV29-1	TRBJ2-7	TGCAGCGGCCTTAGTCCCTCCTACGAGCAGTACTTC	CSGLSPSYEQYF
few	TRBD1	TRBV6-5	TRBJ2-2	TGTGCCAGCAGTTACTCGGGACAGGGATTCACCGGGGAGCTGTTTTTT	CASSYSGQGFTGELFF
-	-	TRBV4-3	TRBJ2-7	TGCGCCAGCAGCCCCCTTGGAGATTTCTACGAGCAGTACTTC	CASSPLGDFYEQYF
few	TRBD1	TRBV6-1	TRBJ2-2	TGTGCCGGTTCCAGGGGGACCGGGGAGCTGTTTTTT	CAGSRGTGELFF
few	-	TRBV6-6	TRBJ1-1	TGTGCCAGCCTCACGGAGGGACAAGAAGCTTTCTTT	CASLTEGQEAFF
many	-	TRBV11-2	TRBJ2-7	TGTGCCAGCAGCCGGTCCGACCAATCCTACGAGCAGTACTTC	CASSRSDQSYEQYF
-	-	TRBV7-2	TRBJ2-3	TGTGCCAGCAGCACCCGCGGGCACTCGAGCACAGATACGCAGTATTTT	CASSTRGHSSTDTQYF